These T cell receptor beta chains were read from a single sample in a study of T cell responses to AZD1222 COVID-19 vaccine. TCRdb's table, derived via immunoSEQ multiplex PCR, lists solely in-frame clones and lacks some. This table has roughly 190,000 clones, approximately 91% appearing once. This material consisted of peripheral blood, taken on day 0 of AZD1222 vaccination. These receptor sequences come from an adult in good health. CDR3s include the opening cysteine and the closing phenylalanine or tryptophan. D genes are given only for firm matches. Clone sizes are given selectively: once, few, many, or a class where the clone is expanded.

v_gene: TRBV4-3
abundance: NA
d_gene: NA
j_gene: TRBJ1-5
CDR3aa: CASSPGRADQPQHF
CDR3nt: TGCGCCAGCAGCCCCGGCCGGGCGGATCAGCCCCAGCATTTT

v_gene: TRBV6-4
abundance: NA
d_gene: TRBD1
j_gene: TRBJ1-6
CDR3aa: CASSEQGANNSPLHF
CDR3nt: TGTGCCAGCAGCGAACAGGGGGCGAATAATTCACCCCTCCACTTT

v_gene: TRBV7-6
abundance: once
d_gene: TRBD1
j_gene: TRBJ1-5
CDR3aa: CASSKGQGSQPQHF
CDR3nt: TGTGCCAGCAGCAAGGGACAGGGCAGTCAGCCCCAGCATTTT

v_gene: TRBV10-2
abundance: NA
d_gene: TRBD1
j_gene: TRBJ1-1
CDR3aa: CASRLEGAGNTEAFF
CDR3nt: TGCGCCAGCAGACTCGAGGGGGCCGGGAACACTGAAGCTTTCTTT

v_gene: TRBV28
abundance: NA
d_gene: TRBD1
j_gene: TRBJ1-6
CDR3aa: CASRGAARGGYSPLHF
CDR3nt: TGTGCCAGTCGTGGGGCGGCCAGGGGGGGGTATTCACCCCTCCACTTT

v_gene: TRBV7-2
abundance: NA
d_gene: NA
j_gene: TRBJ1-5
CDR3aa: CASSVDRLNQPQHF
CDR3nt: TGTGCCAGCAGTGTCGACAGGCTCAATCAGCCCCAGCATTTT

v_gene: TRBV2
abundance: NA
d_gene: TRBD1
j_gene: TRBJ1-1
CDR3aa: CASTGQINTEAFF
CDR3nt: TGTGCCAGTACGGGACAGATTAACACTGAAGCTTTCTTT

v_gene: TRBV7-9
abundance: NA
d_gene: NA
j_gene: TRBJ2-7
CDR3aa: CASSLSREQYF
CDR3nt: TGTGCCAGCAGCCTCTCCCGAGAGCAGTACTTC

v_gene: TRBV2
abundance: once
d_gene: TRBD2
j_gene: TRBJ2-7
CDR3aa: CASSIRPSGSSYEQYF
CDR3nt: TGTGCCAGCAGCATTAGGCCTAGCGGGAGCTCCTACGAGCAGTACTTC

v_gene: TRBV9
abundance: NA
d_gene: TRBD1
j_gene: TRBJ1-6
CDR3aa: CASSPSDRGLNSPLHF
CDR3nt: TGTGCCAGCAGCCCGTCGGACAGGGGGTTGAATTCACCCCTCCACTTT

v_gene: TRBV6-4
abundance: NA
d_gene: TRBD2
j_gene: TRBJ2-2
CDR3aa: CASSDSWLAGPTGELFF
CDR3nt: TGTGCCAGCAGTGACTCGTGGCTAGCGGGGCCCACCGGGGAGCTGTTTTTT

v_gene: TRBV14
abundance: NA
d_gene: NA
j_gene: TRBJ2-3
CDR3aa: CASSQQGSYTDTQYF
CDR3nt: TGTGCCAGCAGCCAGCAGGGGTCTTACACAGATACGCAGTATTTT

v_gene: TRBV4-3
abundance: once
d_gene: NA
j_gene: TRBJ1-2
CDR3aa: CASSPGTGSLYGYTF
CDR3nt: TGCGCCAGCAGCCCAGGGACCGGGAGCCTATATGGCTACACCTTC

v_gene: TRBV3-1/TRBV3-2
abundance: NA
d_gene: TRBD2
j_gene: TRBJ2-2
CDR3aa: CASSQDFAGGISGELFF
CDR3nt: TGTGCCAGCAGCCAAGATTTCGCGGGGGGGATAAGCGGGGAGCTGTTTTTT

v_gene: TRBV7-3
abundance: NA
d_gene: NA
j_gene: TRBJ2-7
CDR3aa: CASSLSKGSYEQYF
CDR3nt: TGTGCCAGCAGCTTAAGCAAGGGATCCTACGAGCAGTACTTC

v_gene: TRBV7-3
abundance: NA
d_gene: TRBD1
j_gene: TRBJ2-5
CDR3aa: CASSSTGGAVETQYF
CDR3nt: TGTGCCAGCAGCTCCACAGGGGGCGCAGTAGAGACCCAGTACTTC

v_gene: TRBV28
abundance: NA
d_gene: TRBD1
j_gene: TRBJ2-7
CDR3aa: CASLRQGAHPSYEQYF
CDR3nt: TGTGCCAGCCTCAGACAGGGGGCGCATCCCTCCTACGAGCAGTACTTC

v_gene: TRBV7-6
abundance: NA
d_gene: TRBD1
j_gene: TRBJ1-1
CDR3aa: CASSLLAQGAQHTEAFF
CDR3nt: TGTGCCAGCAGCTTGTTGGCCCAGGGGGCGCAACACACTGAAGCTTTCTTT

v_gene: TRBV10-2
abundance: NA
d_gene: TRBD2
j_gene: TRBJ2-7
CDR3aa: CASSVGQRGYEQYF
CDR3nt: TGCGCCAGCAGTGTCGGCCAGCGGGGCTACGAGCAGTACTTC

v_gene: TRBV29-1
abundance: few
d_gene: NA
j_gene: TRBJ2-5
CDR3aa: CSVELDYPAGETQYF
CDR3nt: TGCAGCGTTGAACTGGACTACCCTGCGGGGGAGACCCAGTACTTC

v_gene: TRBV18
abundance: NA
d_gene: TRBD2
j_gene: TRBJ2-1
CDR3aa: CATLPGGYNEQFF
CDR3nt: TGTGCCACCCTTCCGGGAGGCTACAATGAGCAGTTCTTC

v_gene: TRBV25-1
abundance: NA
d_gene: NA
j_gene: TRBJ2-6
CDR3aa: CASRGSRTGGTGANVLTF
CDR3nt: TGTGCCAGCAGGGGGTCCCGGACTGGGGGCACTGGGGCCAACGTCCTGACTTTC

v_gene: TRBV5-6
abundance: once
d_gene: NA
j_gene: TRBJ1-6
CDR3aa: CASTVFDSPLHF
CDR3nt: TGTGCCAGCACCGTTTTCGATTCACCCCTCCACTTT

v_gene: TRBV11-3
abundance: NA
d_gene: NA
j_gene: TRBJ2-2
CDR3aa: CASSHFENTGELFF
CDR3nt: TGTGCCAGCAGCCACTTCGAGAACACCGGGGAGCTGTTTTTT

v_gene: TRBV2
abundance: NA
d_gene: NA
j_gene: TRBJ2-5
CDR3aa: CASSETGVLVETQYF
CDR3nt: TGTGCCAGCAGTGAGACAGGCGTCCTAGTGGAGACCCAGTACTTC

v_gene: TRBV4-1
abundance: NA
d_gene: NA
j_gene: TRBJ1-2
CDR3aa: CASSQDRPVFTYGYTF
CDR3nt: TGCGCCAGCAGCCAAGATAGGCCAGTGTTTACATATGGCTACACCTTC

v_gene: TRBV3-1/TRBV3-2
abundance: NA
d_gene: TRBD1
j_gene: TRBJ2-2
CDR3aa: CASSQRLGGVPGELFF
CDR3nt: TGTGCCAGCAGCCAACGTTTAGGGGGCGTGCCCGGGGAGCTGTTTTTT

v_gene: TRBV7-3
abundance: NA
d_gene: NA
j_gene: TRBJ1-6
CDR3aa: CASSLSSYNSPLHF
CDR3nt: TGTGCCAGCAGCTTGTCCTCCTATAATTCACCCCTCCACTTT

v_gene: TRBV6-2/TRBV6-3
abundance: NA
d_gene: NA
j_gene: TRBJ2-7
CDR3aa: CASSFKVIYEQYF
CDR3nt: TGTGCCAGCAGTTTTAAGGTGATCTACGAGCAGTACTTC

v_gene: TRBV4-3
abundance: NA
d_gene: NA
j_gene: TRBJ2-7
CDR3aa: CASSQALRDTDQYF
CDR3nt: TGCGCCAGCAGCCAAGCTCTCCGGGACACCGACCAGTACTTC

v_gene: TRBV7-3
abundance: NA
d_gene: NA
j_gene: TRBJ2-3
CDR3aa: CASSLPADTDTQYF
CDR3nt: TGTGCCAGCAGCTTACCCGCAGACACAGATACGCAGTATTTT

v_gene: TRBV19
abundance: NA
d_gene: NA
j_gene: TRBJ2-5
CDR3aa: CASSTGGEETQYF
CDR3nt: TGTGCCAGTAGTACAGGGGGGGAAGAGACCCAGTACTTC

v_gene: TRBV13
abundance: NA
d_gene: NA
j_gene: TRBJ2-3
CDR3aa: CASSFSQGAAGLGSSDTQYF
CDR3nt: TGTGCCAGCAGCTTCTCACAGGGGGCGGCGGGACTAGGATCGAGTGATACGCAGTATTTT

v_gene: TRBV19
abundance: NA
d_gene: TRBD1
j_gene: TRBJ1-5
CDR3aa: CASSILNRGDQPQHF
CDR3nt: TGTGCCAGTAGTATCCTAAACAGGGGGGATCAGCCCCAGCATTTT

v_gene: TRBV7-9
abundance: once
d_gene: TRBD2
j_gene: TRBJ2-7
CDR3aa: CASSRSSSGLYEQYF
CDR3nt: TGTGCCAGCAGCCGGTCCTCTAGCGGGCTCTACGAGCAGTACTTC

v_gene: TRBV7-2
abundance: NA
d_gene: NA
j_gene: TRBJ2-7
CDR3aa: CASSPRDASYEQYF
CDR3nt: TGTGCCAGCAGCCCAAGGGATGCCTCCTACGAGCAGTACTTC

v_gene: TRBV19
abundance: NA
d_gene: NA
j_gene: TRBJ2-5
CDR3aa: CASSRQWSQETQYF
CDR3nt: TGTGCCAGTAGTCGTCAGTGGAGTCAAGAGACCCAGTACTTC

v_gene: TRBV23-1
abundance: NA
d_gene: TRBD1
j_gene: TRBJ2-2
CDR3aa: CASSHHTRQGADGELFF
CDR3nt: TGCGCCAGCAGTCACCACACCCGACAGGGGGCAGACGGGGAGCTGTTTTTT

v_gene: TRBV5-1
abundance: NA
d_gene: TRBD1
j_gene: TRBJ2-3
CDR3aa: CASSEPGQGVGSQYF
CDR3nt: TGCGCCAGCAGCGAGCCGGGACAGGGAGTAGGGTCGCAGTATTTT

v_gene: TRBV27
abundance: NA
d_gene: TRBD2
j_gene: TRBJ2-7
CDR3aa: CASSLLASGSYEQYF
CDR3nt: TGTGCCAGCAGTTTATTAGCTAGCGGCTCCTACGAGCAGTACTTC

v_gene: TRBV19
abundance: NA
d_gene: NA
j_gene: TRBJ2-7
CDR3aa: CASSAGREQYF
CDR3nt: TGTGCCAGTAGTGCAGGACGGGAGCAGTACTTC

v_gene: TRBV2
abundance: NA
d_gene: NA
j_gene: TRBJ2-1
CDR3aa: CASSGLKGRGEQFF
CDR3nt: TGTGCCAGCAGTGGGTTGAAGGGTCGGGGTGAGCAGTTCTTC

v_gene: TRBV18
abundance: NA
d_gene: TRBD1
j_gene: TRBJ1-5
CDR3aa: CASSQGTGGFQPQHF
CDR3nt: TGTGCCAGCTCTCAAGGGACAGGGGGCTTTCAGCCCCAGCATTTT

v_gene: TRBV29-1
abundance: NA
d_gene: NA
j_gene: TRBJ1-5
CDR3aa: CSVEDAIQGNNQPQHF
CDR3nt: TGCAGCGTTGAAGATGCAATCCAGGGGAACAATCAGCCCCAGCATTTT

v_gene: TRBV19
abundance: NA
d_gene: TRBD1
j_gene: TRBJ1-2
CDR3aa: CASRQGTTNYGYTF
CDR3nt: TGTGCCAGCAGACAGGGGACAACAAACTATGGCTACACCTTC

v_gene: TRBV6-5
abundance: NA
d_gene: NA
j_gene: TRBJ2-3
CDR3aa: CASRFGYSTDTQYF
CDR3nt: TGTGCCAGCAGATTTGGGTACAGCACAGATACGCAGTATTTT

v_gene: TRBV11-2
abundance: NA
d_gene: NA
j_gene: TRBJ1-5
CDR3aa: CASGMGLAQPQHF
CDR3nt: TGTGCCAGCGGCATGGGGTTAGCACAGCCCCAGCATTTT

v_gene: TRBV18
abundance: NA
d_gene: NA
j_gene: TRBJ1-1
CDR3aa: CASSPSPADTEAFF
CDR3nt: TGTGCCAGCTCTCCCTCACCGGCGGACACTGAAGCTTTCTTT

v_gene: TRBV19
abundance: NA
d_gene: NA
j_gene: TRBJ1-2
CDR3aa: CASSTRASGYTF
CDR3nt: TGTGCCAGTAGTACCAGGGCGAGTGGCTACACCTTC

v_gene: TRBV5-4
abundance: NA
d_gene: NA
j_gene: TRBJ2-2
CDR3aa: CASSSSIGELFF
CDR3nt: TGTGCCAGCAGCTCATCAATCGGGGAGCTGTTTTTT

v_gene: TRBV5-4
abundance: NA
d_gene: NA
j_gene: TRBJ2-3
CDR3aa: CASSAGQADTQYF
CDR3nt: TGTGCCAGCAGCGCGGGACAAGCAGATACGCAGTATTTT

v_gene: TRBV5-8
abundance: NA
d_gene: NA
j_gene: TRBJ1-5
CDR3aa: CASSDHVIRNQPQHF
CDR3nt: TGTGCCAGCAGCGACCACGTTATCCGCAATCAGCCCCAGCATTTT

v_gene: TRBV5-8
abundance: once
d_gene: NA
j_gene: TRBJ2-2
CDR3aa: CASSLGLARNTGELFF
CDR3nt: TGTGCCAGCAGCTTGGGTCTAGCGAGGAACACCGGGGAGCTGTTTTTT

v_gene: TRBV11-2
abundance: NA
d_gene: NA
j_gene: TRBJ2-7
CDR3aa: CASSLVGGLGTSYEQYF
CDR3nt: TGTGCCAGCAGCTTAGTAGGGGGGTTAGGGACCTCCTACGAGCAGTACTTC